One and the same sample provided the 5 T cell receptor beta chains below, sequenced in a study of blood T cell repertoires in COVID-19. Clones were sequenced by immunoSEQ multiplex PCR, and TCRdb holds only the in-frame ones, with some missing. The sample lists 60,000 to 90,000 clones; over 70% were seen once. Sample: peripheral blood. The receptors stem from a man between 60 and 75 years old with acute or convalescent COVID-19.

In nucleotides, the CDR3 is TGTGCCAGCAGCAGGACTAGCGGGGGCGGAGATACGCAGTATTTT. As protein: CASSRTSGGGDTQYF. This chain joins TRBV7-2 and TRBJ2-3, with 13 bases matching TRBD2. The V segment lost 5 bases and the J segment 5 bases; nucleotides outside the gene matches: 4. CDR3 length: 15 residues. In germline, CDR1 is SGHTA, CDR2 FQGNSA.

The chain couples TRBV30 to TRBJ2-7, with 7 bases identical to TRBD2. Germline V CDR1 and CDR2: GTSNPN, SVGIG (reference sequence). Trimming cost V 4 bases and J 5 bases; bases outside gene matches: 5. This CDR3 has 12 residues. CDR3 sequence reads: CAWTIAGHEQYF. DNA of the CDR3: TGTGCCTGGACCATAGCGGGTCACGAGCAGTACTTC.

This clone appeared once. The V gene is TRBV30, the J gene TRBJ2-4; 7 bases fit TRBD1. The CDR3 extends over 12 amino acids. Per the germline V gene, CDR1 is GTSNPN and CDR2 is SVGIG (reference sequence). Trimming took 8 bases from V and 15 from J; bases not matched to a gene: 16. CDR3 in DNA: TGTGCCCGTCAACAGGGGTCGGATTCTATGTACTTC. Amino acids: CARQQGSDSMYF.

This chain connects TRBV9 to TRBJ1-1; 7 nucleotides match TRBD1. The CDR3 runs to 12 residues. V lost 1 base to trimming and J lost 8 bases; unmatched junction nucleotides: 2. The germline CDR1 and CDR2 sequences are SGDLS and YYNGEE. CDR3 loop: CASSVQGGEAFF. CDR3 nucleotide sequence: TGTGCCAGCAGCGTACAGGGGGGCGAAGCTTTCTTT.

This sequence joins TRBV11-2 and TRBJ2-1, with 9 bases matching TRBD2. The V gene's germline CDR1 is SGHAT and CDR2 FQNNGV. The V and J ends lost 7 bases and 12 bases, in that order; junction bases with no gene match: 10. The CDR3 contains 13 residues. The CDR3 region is CASNPVDSGRQFF. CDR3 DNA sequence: TGTGCCAGCAACCCGGTTGATAGCGGGAGGCAGTTCTTC.